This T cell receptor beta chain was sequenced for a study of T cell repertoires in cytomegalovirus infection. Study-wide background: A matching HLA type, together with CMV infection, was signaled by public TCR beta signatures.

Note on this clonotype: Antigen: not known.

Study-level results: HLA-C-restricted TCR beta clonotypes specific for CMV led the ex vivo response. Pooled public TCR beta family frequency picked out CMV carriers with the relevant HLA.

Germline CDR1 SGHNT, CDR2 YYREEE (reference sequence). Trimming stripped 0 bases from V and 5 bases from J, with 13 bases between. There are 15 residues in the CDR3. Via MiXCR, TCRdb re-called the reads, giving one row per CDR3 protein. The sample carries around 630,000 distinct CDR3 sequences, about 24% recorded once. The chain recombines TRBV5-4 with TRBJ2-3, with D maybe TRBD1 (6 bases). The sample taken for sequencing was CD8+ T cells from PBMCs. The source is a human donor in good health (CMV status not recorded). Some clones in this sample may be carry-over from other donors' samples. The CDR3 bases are TGTGCCAGCAGCTTGGTCCAGGGGATTGAAGATACGCAGTATTTT. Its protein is CASSLVQGIEDTQYF.